This T cell receptor (beta chain) was profiled in a study of T cell repertoires in cytomegalovirus infection. As for the study in general: Evidence of both CMV infection and a matching HLA type came from public TCR beta signatures. The study, taken as a whole, reports: HLA-C-restricted CMV clonotypes gave the most frequent clonotype in two of eight donors. Based on cumulative public TCR beta family frequency, carriers of CMV plus the relevant HLA were identified.

Each CDR3 protein is one row after TCRdb ran MiXCR on the reads. The sample lists about 490,000 distinct CDR3 sequences, 10% to 12% seen once, with 10% to 13% in the top ten. In the case of this clonotype: Its antigen is unknown.

This sequence originates from a human donor in good health (CMV status not recorded). Some clones in this sample may be carry-over from other donors' samples. Input material: PBMCs.

The CDR3 nucleotides are TGTGCCAGCAGTTCCGGGAGTAGGTTAAGAGGCTACACCTTC. Translation: CASSSGSRLRGYTF. The chain uses TRBV2 and TRBJ1-2; unclear D gene. With 5 bases removed from V and 8 bases from J, the gap between germline ends came to 18 bases. CDR1 SNHLY and CDR2 FYNNEI come from the germline V gene. This CDR3 spans 14 amino acids. Full variable domain (missing parts from reference TRBV2 and TRBJ1-2): EPEVTQTPSHQVTQMGQEVILRCVPISNHLYFYWYRQILGQKVEFLVSFYNNEISEKSEIFDDQFSVERPDGSNFTLKIRSTKLEDSAMYFCASSSGSRLRGYTFGSGTRLTVV.